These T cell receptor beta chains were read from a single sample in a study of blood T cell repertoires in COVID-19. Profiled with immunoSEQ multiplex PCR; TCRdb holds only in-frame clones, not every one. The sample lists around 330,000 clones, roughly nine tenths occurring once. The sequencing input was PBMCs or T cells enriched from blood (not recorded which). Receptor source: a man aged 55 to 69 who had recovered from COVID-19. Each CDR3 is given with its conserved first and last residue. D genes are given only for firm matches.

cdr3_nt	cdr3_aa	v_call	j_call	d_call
TGTGCCAGCAGTGCATCGGGACTAGCGAGTGAGCAGTACTTC	CASSASGLASEQYF	TRBV6-4	TRBJ2-7	TRBD2
TGTGCCAGCAGCCTACATACCGGGGTTCGAGCCCAGCATTTT	CASSLHTGVRAQHF	TRBV7-8	TRBJ1-5	NA
TGTGCCAGCAGTGAAATCGACAGACAAGAGACCCAGTACTTC	CASSEIDRQETQYF	TRBV6-1	TRBJ2-5	NA
TGTGCCAGCAGCCAACTACGGACTAGCGGGGGGGCCGGGGAGCTGTTTTTT	CASSQLRTSGGAGELFF	TRBV3-1/TRBV3-2	TRBJ2-2	TRBD2
TGTGCCTGGAAGTCCCAGGGTTTCCTCTATAATTCACCCCTCCACTTT	CAWKSQGFLYNSPLHF	TRBV30	TRBJ1-6	NA
TGCAGCGTTCACGGAGACAGCACAGATACGCAGTATTTT	CSVHGDSTDTQYF	TRBV29-1	TRBJ2-3	NA
TGTGCCAGCACCTCGGGCCAGGGGTACCAAGAGACCCAGTACTTC	CASTSGQGYQETQYF	TRBV9	TRBJ2-5	NA
TGTGCCAGCAGCCAAGATCAGGGGTCGGGGGAAAAACTGTTTTTT	CASSQDQGSGEKLFF	TRBV4-2	TRBJ1-4	NA
TGTGCCAGCAGCTTCACTAGCGGGAGTGCGAATGAGCAGTTCTTC	CASSFTSGSANEQFF	TRBV7-9	TRBJ2-1	TRBD2
TGCAGCGTTGAGAGTAACTATGGCTACACCTTC	CSVESNYGYTF	TRBV29-1	TRBJ1-2	NA
TGCAGTGCTAGTTCAGGGGCGCCCAATGAGCAGTTCTTC	CSASSGAPNEQFF	TRBV20-1	TRBJ2-1	NA
TGTGCCAGCAGCTTGGGAGGGGGGAATGAGCAGTTCTTC	CASSLGGGNEQFF	TRBV7-3	TRBJ2-1	NA
TGTGCCAGCAGTGAAAACAGCTACGAGCAGTACTTC	CASSENSYEQYF	TRBV25-1	TRBJ2-7	NA
TGCAGCGTTGAACTCCTACAAGGGACTAGCGGCTTCACCGGGGAGCTGTTTTTT	CSVELLQGTSGFTGELFF	TRBV29-1	TRBJ2-2	TRBD2
TGTGCCAGCAAATCGGCGGGAATTAGCAATCAGCCCCAGCATTTT	CASKSAGISNQPQHF	TRBV6-5	TRBJ1-5	NA
TGCGCCAGCAGTTCAGGGGCCCTAAACACCGGGGAGCTGTTTTTT	CASSSGALNTGELFF	TRBV5-1	TRBJ2-2	NA
TGTGCCAGCAGCCGGGTAAGGACAAAAGTTTTCTTT	CASSRVRTKVFF	TRBV11-2	TRBJ1-1	NA
TGTGCCAGCTCACTGCCGGGGGTGAACACTGAAGCTTTCTTT	CASSLPGVNTEAFF	TRBV18	TRBJ1-1	NA
TGTGCCAGCATCACCCCACAGGGGTATGCCTACGAGCAGTACTTC	CASITPQGYAYEQYF	TRBV28	TRBJ2-7	TRBD1
TGTGCCACCGCCAACCCAGGGGGCGTAGGCTACACCTTC	CATANPGGVGYTF	TRBV27	TRBJ1-2	TRBD1
TGTGCCAGCAGCCCTGGGACTAGCGGGGGGAATGAGCAGTTCTTC	CASSPGTSGGNEQFF	TRBV9	TRBJ2-1	TRBD2
TGTGCCACCACGAAGCCGGATTTTAGAGGCACTGAAGCTTTCTTT	CATTKPDFRGTEAFF	TRBV10-3	TRBJ1-1	NA
TGTGCCAGCAGCGTAGGCGGGGGCGTCAGCACCGGGGAGCTGTTTTTT	CASSVGGGVSTGELFF	TRBV9	TRBJ2-2	NA
TGTGCCAGCAGCTTAGCCCCTGACAGGATTCGCACTGAAGCTTTCTTT	CASSLAPDRIRTEAFF	TRBV11-3	TRBJ1-1	NA
TGTGCCAGCAGCTTCTTCGGTCTTTCAGGTAGCACAGATACGCAGTATTTT	CASSFFGLSGSTDTQYF	TRBV9	TRBJ2-3	NA
TGTGCCAGCAGCGTACACCCGGGACTAGCGGGAAGCAATGAGCAGTTCTTC	CASSVHPGLAGSNEQFF	TRBV9	TRBJ2-1	TRBD2
TGCGCCAGCAGCTTTAGCGGGAGGGGCCATGAGCAGTTCTTC	CASSFSGRGHEQFF	TRBV5-1	TRBJ2-1	TRBD2
TGTGCCAGTAGTATGGGTGGCAGGGGCTATGGCTACACCTTC	CASSMGGRGYGYTF	TRBV19	TRBJ1-2	NA
TGTGCCAGCAGTGAAGCGGGGGGTGGACAGGGGGACCCACTACCTCGGCCCCAGCATTTT	CASSEAGGGQGDPLPRPQHF	TRBV6-1	TRBJ1-5	TRBD1
TGTGCCATCAGTGAGTCGACACAGGGGGTTGGCTACACCTTC	CAISESTQGVGYTF	TRBV10-3	TRBJ1-2	TRBD1
TGTGCCAGCAGTAAGGACAGGATTAATTCACCCCTCCACTTT	CASSKDRINSPLHF	TRBV13	TRBJ1-6	TRBD1
TGTGCCGGAGCGAGGGGACAGATTTTTGGCTACACCTTC	CAGARGQIFGYTF	TRBV2	TRBJ1-2	TRBD1
TGTGCCAGCAGCGTAGTTGGGGGCCACGAGCAGTACTTC	CASSVVGGHEQYF	TRBV9	TRBJ2-7	NA